The 19 T cell receptor beta chains below were found in one sample sequenced in a study of blood T cells in healthy people across ages. With a J-beta primer mix and a sample-barcoded 5' primer, a second PCR ran about 7 to 12 cycles. TCRdb reprocessed the 5' RACE reads with MiXCR, giving one entry per CDR3 protein. The repertoire has over 1,500,000 distinct CDR3 sequences, 35% to 50% of them found once; the top ten carry 20% to 25%. The sample consisted of blood. The receptors were gathered from a human donor in good health.

This sequence joins TRBV29-1 and TRBJ2-1; TRBD2 matches 7 bases. Germline assignment: CDR1 SQVTM and CDR2 ANQGSEA. The CDR3 loop spans 21 amino acids. V dropped 2 bases and J dropped 2; count of bases not matched to a gene: 24. The CDR3 reads CSVEPRPGLPYGDTTYNEQFF. The DNA of the CDR3 is TGCAGCGTTGAACCCCGACCGGGACTACCTTATGGCGATACTACCTACAATGAGCAGTTCTTC.

This sequence joins TRBV20-1 and TRBJ2-7; D gene unclear. Germline V gene sequence: CDR1 DFQATT, CDR2 SNEGSKA (reference sequence). V was pared by 3 bases and J by 2 bases, with 11 bases between. The CDR3 has 13 amino acids. For the CDR3, the DNA is TGCAGTGCTAGGTCGACCGAAACCTACGAGCAGTACTTC. This sequence encodes CSARSTETYEQYF.

The rearrangement links TRBV7-8 to TRBJ2-6; D remains ambiguous. Trimming left V 2 bases short and J 0 bases short, with 17 bases between. The CDR3 runs to 19 residues. Germline CDR1 reads SGHVS; CDR2 reads FQNEAQ. In nucleotides, the CDR3 is TGTGCCAGCAGCTTATTTGGCACCTTGATTATCTCTGGGGCCAACGTCCTGACTTTC. It specifies CASSLFGTLIISGANVLTF.

As to this clonotype: Without the conserved terminal phenylalanine or tryptophan, this CDR3 likely stems from a read error. The V and J genes are TRBV11-2 and TRBJ2-7; the D gene could be TRBD1 or TRBD2 (5 bases each). This CDR3 contains 15 residues. V lost 3 bases, J lost 0 bases, and 12 bases lay in between. Per germline, CDR1 SGHAT and CDR2 FQNNGV. For the CDR3, the DNA is TGTGCCAGCAGCTTCGGGGCCACACTCTCCTACGAGCAGTACTGC. This encodes CASSFGATLSYEQYC.

Worth noting for this clonotype: A read error may account for a junction end that differs from germline. The gene calls are TRBV4-1 and TRBJ2-1; maybe TRBD1 (5 bases). The CDR3 length is 12 residues. Germline V gives CDR1 MGHRA, CDR2 YSYEKL. The CDR3: CTSSSGLAEQFF. The DNA of the CDR3 is TGCACCAGCAGCTCAGGGTTGGCGGAGCAGTTCTTC.

This clonotype occurred a few times. The chain recombines TRBV6-6 with TRBJ2-4, with TRBD1 identical over 7 bases. Per the germline V gene, CDR1 is MNHNY and CDR2 is SVGAGI (reference sequence). Trimming at V came to 9 bases and at J to 0 bases, leaving 8 bases not matched to a gene. This CDR3 spans 15 amino acids. This CDR3 reads CASGQAELAKNIQYF. The CDR3 coding sequence is TGTGCCAGTGGACAGGCCGAGCTAGCCAAAAACATTCAGTACTTC.

This clonotype was observed a few times. The chain is built from TRBV4-1 and TRBJ2-5, with 7 bases matching TRBD1. Germline V CDR1 and CDR2: MGHRA, YSYEKL. J lost 2 bases, V lost 4 bases, and 10 bases had no gene match. This CDR3 spans 16 amino acids. CDR3 loop: CASSRVYQGDQETQYF. CDR3 nucleotide sequence: TGCGCCAGCAGCCGAGTATACCAGGGGGATCAAGAGACCCAGTACTTC.

This clonotype was seen only a few times. This sequence joins TRBV25-1 and TRBJ2-7, with TRBD2 matching 10 bases. Germline-derived CDR1 and CDR2 are MGHDK and SYGVNS. The V segment lost 3 bases and the J segment 2 bases; nucleotides outside the gene matches: 4. The CDR3 consists of 15 residues. CDR3 amino acids: CASSEWTSGAYEQYF. The CDR3 region has the DNA TGTGCCAGCAGTGAGTGGACTAGCGGAGCCTACGAGCAGTACTTC.

Concerning this clonotype itself: The CDR3 does not close with the conserved phenylalanine or tryptophan, likely indicating a read error. The rearrangement links TRBV24-1 to TRBJ2-3; D is unresolved. From germline, CDR1 is KGHDR and CDR2 SFDVKD. This CDR3 contains 14 residues. V gave up 4 bases and J gave up 3 bases, with 10 bases separating them. The CDR3 nucleotides read TGTGCCACCAGTGACCCGACCAAGACAGATACGCAGTATTCT. Its protein product is CATSDPTKTDTQYS.

This clonotype was counted between two and nine times. The chain employs TRBV7-2 and TRBJ2-7, with 10 bases fitting TRBD1. The J call may not be correct, given that the DNA end is closer to TRBJ2-5. The CDR3 length is 16 residues. Looked up from germline, CDR1 is SGHTA and CDR2 is FQGNSA. The CDR3 sequence is CASSPNPGQGWKTQYF. The CDR3 DNA follows: TGTGCCAGCAGCCCAAATCCGGGACAGGGGTGGAAGACCCAGTACTTC.

In this sample, this clonotype turned up a few times. V and J are TRBV3-1 and TRBJ2-1; 7 bases match TRBD2. With 1 base clipped from V and 0 bases from J, the junction kept 3 bases outside the gene matches. The CDR3 length is 16 residues. Germline V CDR1 and CDR2: LGHDT, YNNKEL (reference sequence). The CDR3 loop is CASSQVAGLSYNEQFF. Written as DNA, the CDR3 is TGTGCCAGCAGCCAAGTAGCGGGCCTCTCCTACAATGAGCAGTTCTTC.

This chain joins TRBV7-2 and TRBJ2-4, with D hard to call. Between the trimmed V and J ends, which lost 3 bases and 10 bases, there was a span of 4 bases. This CDR3 is built from 10 residues. The germline gives CDR1 SGHTA, CDR2 FQGNSA. CDR3: CASSLVIQYF. The CDR3 bases are TGTGCCAGCAGCTTGGTTATTCAGTACTTC.

J is TRBJ1-2 and V is TRBV7-2, with a possible D match to TRBD1 (5 bases). This CDR3 region has 13 residues. Trimming took 6 bases from V and 8 from J, leaving 16 bases between them. Germline-derived CDR1 and CDR2 are SGHTA and FQGNSA. The CDR3 loop is CASRMYGAPGYTF. The CDR3, as DNA: TGTGCCAGCAGAATGTATGGGGCGCCAGGCTACACCTTC. Supplemented by reference TRBV7-2 and TRBJ1-2, the full variable domain reads GAGVSQSPSNKVTEKGKDVELRCDPISGHTALYWYRQSLGQGLEFLIYFQGNSAPDKSGLPSDRFSAERTGGSVSTLTIQRTQQEDSAVYLCASRMYGAPGYTFGSGTRLTVV.

The J gene is TRBJ1-4, the V gene TRBV7-8; a weak D match, TRBD1 (5 bases). There are 16 residues in the CDR3. Germline values: CDR1 SGHVS, CDR2 FQNEAQ. V was pared by 5 bases and J by 0 bases, with 13 bases between. The CDR3 sequence is CASSHSGTPTNEKLFF. CDR3 nucleotides: TGTGCCAGCAGCCATTCCGGGACCCCAACTAATGAAAAACTGTTTTTT.

The sample holds one count of this clonotype. The chain links TRBV24-1 to TRBJ1-2; D may be TRBD1 (5 bases). The CDR3 totals 13 residues. CDR1 and CDR2 (germline): KGHDR, SFDVKD. Trimming pared 6 bases from V and 5 bases from J, leaving 12 bases between. CDR3: CATSSIQGYGYTF. The DNA for the CDR3 is TGTGCCACCAGTAGTATCCAGGGATATGGCTACACCTTC.

This clonotype was seen more than once but under ten times. The gene calls are TRBV5-1 and TRBJ1-2, with 7 bases lining up with TRBD1. Germline V gene lookup returns CDR1 SGHRS and CDR2 YFSETQ. This CDR3 has 14 residues. Trimming cost V 5 bases and J 6 bases; bases outside gene matches: 10. CDR3 in DNA: TGCGCCAGCAGGCTCAGCACAGGGGAAGATGGCTACACCTTC. Amino acids: CASRLSTGEDGYTF.

The CDR3 reads CSAIAGAYNEQFF. The CDR3 DNA is TGCAGCGCGATAGCGGGGGCGTACAATGAGCAGTTCTTC. V and J are TRBV29-1 and TRBJ2-1; 9 bases line up with TRBD2. The CDR3 is made up of 13 amino acids. CDR1 and CDR2 from the germline V gene are SQVTM and ANQGSEA. V shed 7 bases, J shed 4 bases, and the junction held 5 bases outside the gene matches.

This clonotype was seen a handful of times. The DNA is omitted, as the CDR3 cannot be located on it reliably, and the CDR3 follows TCRdb's listing. The chain has TRBV5-1 and TRBJ1-2; the listed D gene, TRBD1, was not tested against the DNA. Germline values: CDR1 SGHRS, CDR2 YFSETQ. The CDR3 is 14 amino acids long, termini counted. The CDR3 loop is CASSSLDKTYGYTF.

The sample holds a few counts of this clonotype. The chain uses TRBV7-2 and TRBJ1-6; the match to TRBD1 covers 8 bases. Per the germline V gene, CDR1 is SGHTA and CDR2 is FQGNSA. The junction had 4 bases not matched to a gene; V was cut back by 5 bases and J by 4 bases. This CDR3 has 15 residues. The CDR3 spells CASSTGTGYNSPLHF. Written as DNA, the CDR3 is TGTGCCAGCAGCACCGGGACAGGATATAATTCACCCCTCCACTTT. Complete variable domain (other parts from reference TRBV7-2 and TRBJ1-6): GAGVSQSPSNKVTEKGKDVELRCDPISGHTALYWYRQSLGQGLEFLIYFQGNSAPDKSGLPSDRFSAERTGGSVSTLTIQRTQQEDSAVYLCASSTGTGYNSPLHFGNGTRLTVT.